The 18 T cell receptor beta chains presented below share a single source sample, sequenced in a study of T cell responses to AZD1222 COVID-19 vaccine (dated by TCRdb to the early 2020s). The method was the immunoSEQ multiplex PCR assay. The clones in this table, taken by TCRdb from immuneACCESS, are in-frame only. Not every clone is retained; where verified, under half of the shortfall comes from an unresolved V gene, and the cause of the rest is unknown. This sample comprises about 160,000 clones, 91% of them detected only once. The ten top clones hold 3.8% of the sample. This sample's time point label indicates: about 28 days (+/-7) after the second vaccine dose. Material: peripheral blood, obtained 28 days after the second AZD1222 dose. The receptor set was obtained from an adult who received the AZD1222 COVID-19 vaccine.

This clone was found a few times. V usage is TRBV2 and J usage is TRBJ2-1, with TRBD1 matching over 9 bases. CDR1 SNHLY and CDR2 FYNNEI come from the germline V gene. The CDR3 has 14 amino acids. Trimming took 10 bases from V and 4 from J; bases not matched to a gene: 8. This CDR3 is CATSGTGRYNEQFF. The CDR3 region has the DNA TGTGCCACCTCCGGGACAGGGCGATACAATGAGCAGTTCTTC.

V is TRBV6-5 and J is TRBJ1-5, with unresolved D. The germline V gene has CDR1 MNHEY and CDR2 SVGAGI. V dropped 5 bases and J dropped 0 bases, with 8 bases sitting between them. The length of the CDR3 is 14 residues. CDR3 region: CASSPVVSNQPQHF. DNA for the CDR3: TGTGCCAGCAGTCCCGTGGTTAGCAATCAGCCCCAGCATTTT.

The chain couples TRBV6-4 to TRBJ1-2; D is uncertain. The CDR3 extends over 14 amino acids. CDR1 is MRHNA, CDR2 SNTAGT, per germline. The germline V and J ends were trimmed by 7 bases and 2 bases, with 14 bases remaining between them. The CDR3 DNA follows: TGTGCCAGCACCCCTAGCTGGGGAAACTATGGCTACACCTTC. Amino acid sequence: CASTPSWGNYGYTF.

The chain employs TRBV5-6 and TRBJ1-3; no clear D. V lost 4 bases and J lost 0, with 8 bases in between. CDR3 length: 14 residues. The V gene's germline CDR1 is SGHDT and CDR2 YYEEEE. CDR3 bases: TGTGCCAGCAGCCCGCGGGGCTCTGGAAACACCATATATTTT. As protein: CASSPRGSGNTIYF.

The chain joins TRBV30 to TRBJ2-5, with D perhaps given as TRBD1 or TRBD2 (5 bases each). In germline, CDR1 is GTSNPN, CDR2 SVGIG (reference sequence). V lost 7 bases and J 5 bases, leaving 23 bases between the germline ends. The CDR3 spans 15 residues. This CDR3 is CAFSGRPPREETQYF. The CDR3 DNA reads TGTGCCTTTTCGGGACGGCCTCCTAGGGAGGAGACCCAGTACTTC.

The sample holds a few counts of this clone. The genes are TRBV3-1 (or the pseudogene TRBV3-2) and TRBJ1-2; 10 bases are a match to TRBD1. The germline V gene has CDR1 LGHDT and CDR2 YNNKEL (reference sequence). The CDR3 has 15 amino acids. V dropped 1 base and J dropped 8; count of bases not matched to a gene: 7. The CDR3 DNA reads as TGTGCCAGCAGCCAAGGGGACAGGGGTATTGGCGGCTACACCTTC. Amino acids: CASSQGDRGIGGYTF.

This clone was found once. This sequence joins TRBV6-5 and TRBJ2-2; D perhaps matches TRBD1 (6 bases). The CDR3 is 15 amino acids. The V and J ends lost 1 base and 4 bases respectively, with 10 bases between them. Germline assignment: CDR1 MNHEY and CDR2 SVGAGI. CDR3 protein: CASSYYQGSTGELFF. CDR3 coding DNA: TGTGCCAGCAGTTACTATCAGGGGAGCACCGGGGAGCTGTTTTTT.

The chain uses TRBV2 and TRBJ1-3, with D unclear. With 6 bases removed from V and 0 bases from J, the gap between germline ends came to 12 bases. This CDR3 spans 15 amino acids. CDR1 is SNHLY and CDR2 is FYNNEI in the germline V gene. The chain's CDR3 is CASRLAGISGNTIYF. The CDR3 DNA is TGTGCCAGCAGATTAGCCGGGATCTCTGGAAACACCATATATTTT.

The V call is TRBV5-6, the J call TRBJ1-5; the D is unclear. CDR3 length equals 15 residues. Germline assignment: CDR1 SGHDT and CDR2 YYEEEE. V was trimmed by 4 bases and J by 6 bases, leaving 17 bases between them. CDR3: CASSKAPVGGQPQHF. CDR3 DNA: TGTGCCAGCAGCAAGGCCCCTGTTGGCGGTCAGCCCCAGCATTTT.

This rearrangement joins TRBV6-4 to TRBJ2-3; D call uncertain. The CDR3 has 16 residues. The germline CDR1 and CDR2 sequences are MRHNA and SNTAGT. Trimming cost V 0 bases and J 0 bases, with 10 bases left between them. The CDR3 reads CASSDSIEASTDTQYF. The CDR3 coding sequence is TGTGCCAGCAGTGACTCGATTGAGGCCAGCACAGATACGCAGTATTTT.

J is TRBJ2-3 and V is TRBV30, with D perhaps matching TRBD1 or TRBD2 (5 bases each). The CDR3 is 15 residues long. From germline, CDR1 is GTSNPN and CDR2 SVGIG (reference sequence). Trimming pared 7 bases from V and 6 bases from J, leaving 23 bases between. CDR3 DNA: TGTGCCTCCCTCGGGTCTAGAGGGGCCATTGATACGCAGTATTTT. The encoded protein is CASLGSRGAIDTQYF.

This rearrangement joins TRBV2 to TRBJ1-6; TRBD1 matches 8 bases. Germline-derived CDR1 and CDR2 are SNHLY and FYNNEI. This CDR3 has 17 amino acids. After removal of 6 bases from V and 0 bases from J, the junction contained 7 bases not matched to a gene. CDR3 nucleotide sequence: TGTGCCAGCAGGGGGGACAGGACCAGCTCCTATAATTCACCCCTCCACTTT. It codes for CASRGDRTSSYNSPLHF.

The rearrangement uses TRBV11-1 and TRBJ1-4; D is undetermined. The CDR3 covers 13 residues. Per the germline V gene, CDR1 is SGHAT and CDR2 is FQDESV (reference sequence). V was clipped by 1 base and J by 5 bases, with 5 bases between them. The CDR3 sequence is CASSLGLNEKLFF. The DNA of the CDR3 is TGTGCCAGCAGCTTAGGACTAAATGAAAAACTGTTTTTT.

In its sample, this clone was seen once. The chain has TRBV19 and TRBJ1-2, with unresolved D. The V and J ends lost 7 bases and 6 bases respectively, with 18 bases between them. This CDR3 spans 14 amino acids. Germline V gives CDR1 LNHDA, CDR2 SQIVND (reference sequence). The CDR3 region is CASTRTGGFDGYTF. For the CDR3, the DNA is TGTGCCAGTACCCGTACCGGAGGTTTCGATGGCTACACCTTC.

This chain uses TRBV9 with TRBJ1-3; no clear D gene. Between the trimmed V and J ends, which lost 0 bases and 0 bases, there was a span of 4 bases. Germline lookup yields CDR1 SGDLS and CDR2 YYNGEE. The CDR3 is 14 amino acids. The CDR3 DNA reads as TGTGCCAGCAGCGTAGTGGGCTCTGGAAACACCATATATTTT. It encodes CASSVVGSGNTIYF.

The V and J genes are TRBV5-1 and TRBJ2-2; 9 bases align to TRBD1. J lost 5 bases, V lost 4 bases, and 9 bases had no gene match. The CDR3 is 16 residues long. Looked up from germline, CDR1 is SGHRS and CDR2 is YFSETQ. The CDR3 sequence is CASSAGTGRGTGELFF. CDR3 nucleotide sequence: TGCGCCAGCAGCGCGGGGACAGGGCGAGGAACCGGGGAGCTGTTTTTT. The variable domain in full, completed from reference TRBV5-1 and TRBJ2-2, reads KAGVTQTPRYLIKTRGQQVTLSCSPISGHRSVSWYQQTPGQGLQFLFEYFSETQRNKGNFPGRFSGRQFSNSRSEMNVSTLELGDSALYLCASSAGTGRGTGELFFGEGSRLTVL.

The chain is built from TRBV6-5 and TRBJ1-2; D remains unclear. CDR1 is MNHEY, CDR2 SVGAGI, per germline. The CDR3 runs 13 residues. Trimming took off 3 bases at V and 10 bases at J, with 15 bases between the two ends. CDR3 bases: TGTGCCAGCAGTTATAGCACGACGACTTACTACACCTTC. It translates to CASSYSTTTYYTF.

The V call is TRBV6-5, the J call TRBJ2-5, with unresolved D. Trimming left V 6 bases short and J 4 bases short, with 6 bases between. Germline V gene sequence: CDR1 MNHEY, CDR2 SVGAGI. This CDR3 is 11 amino acids long. The CDR3 DNA sequence: TGTGCCAGCAGCCAGCTAGAGACCCAGTACTTC. It specifies CASSQLETQYF.